The following is a TCR beta chain sequence with its context. CDR1 is MNHNS and CDR2 is SASEGT in the germline V gene. The CDR3 runs 16 residues. J gave up 0 bases and V 3 bases, and 5 bases lay outside the gene matches. Some clones are missing from TCRdb's copy, which holds only in-frame ones; the method was immunoSEQ multiplex PCR. The data contain hundreds of thousands of clones, approximately 86% of them singletons. This sample was included in a study of blood T cell repertoires in COVID-19. This sequence was found in a woman between 50 and 59 years old who had recovered from COVID-19. Sequences were obtained from PBMCs or T cells enriched from blood (not recorded which). The chain links TRBV6-1 to TRBJ1-3; 7 nucleotides agree with TRBD1. The CDR3 here is CASSEGDSRSGNTIYF. The CDR3 DNA reads TGTGCCAGCAGTGAGGGGGACAGTCGCTCTGGAAACACCATATATTTT.